The 10 T cell receptor beta chains listed next were all sequenced from one sample in a study of T cells after posttransplantation cyclophosphamide (dated by TCRdb to 2016 to 2018). The library was generated by the immunoSEQ multiplex PCR assay. TCRdb provides this immuneACCESS table in a form limited to in-frame rearrangements. Some clones are lacking; in checked studies, under half of them reflect an unresolved V gene, and why the rest are absent is not known. The table shows about 24,000 clones here, with no singletons. The ten top clones hold around 7% of the sample. Material for sequencing was PBMCs. These receptors were obtained from a woman in her sixties or seventies in good health, CMV-negative, and a related stem cell transplant donor.

This clone showed up just a few times. V usage is TRBV11-2 and J usage is TRBJ2-3; the D gene is possibly TRBD1 (6 bases). Germline assignment: CDR1 SGHAT and CDR2 FQNNGV. This CDR3 comprises 15 residues. Trimming took 4 bases from V and 2 from J, leaving 13 bases between them. CDR3 DNA: TGTGCCAGCAGCTCAGAACAGGGAATCACAGATACGCAGTATTTT. It encodes CASSSEQGITDTQYF.

This clone was seen at least ten times. This rearrangement joins TRBV6-1 to TRBJ2-3; no firm D call. Per germline, CDR1 MNHNS and CDR2 SASEGT. Trimming stripped 10 bases from V and 6 bases from J, with 8 bases between. The CDR3 runs 10 residues. The DNA for the CDR3 is TGTGCCACCCCCCCGGATACGCAGTATTTT. Its protein is CATPPDTQYF.

This clone has ten or more counts. V and J are TRBV2 and TRBJ2-2; possibly TRBD1 for D (6 bases). In germline, CDR1 is SNHLY, CDR2 FYNNEI. This CDR3 region has 15 residues. V shed 5 bases and J shed 1 base, with 11 bases lying between them. The CDR3 coding sequence is TGTGCCAGCAGTCCACAGGGTTTGAACACCGGGGAGCTGTTTTTT. The encoded protein is CASSPQGLNTGELFF.

This clone was detected only a few times. V gene TRBV9 combines with J gene TRBJ2-4, with D unresolved. There are 13 residues in the CDR3. CDR1 SGDLS and CDR2 YYNGEE come from the germline V gene. The ends were cut back, 1 base at V and 8 bases at J, with 10 bases in the middle. For the CDR3, the DNA is TGTGCCAGCAGCGTACTACCTAGAGACATTCAGTACTTC. Translating it yields CASSVLPRDIQYF.

This clone was seen repeatedly, ten times or more. The CDR3 DNA reads TGTGCCAGCAGCGTAGATTCTCCGACAGGGGGCGTGCTTAATGAAAAACTGTTTTTT. Protein sequence: CASSVDSPTGGVLNEKLFF. The chain combines TRBV9 with TRBJ1-4; 10 bases line up with TRBD1. The V gene end was trimmed by 0 bases and the J gene end by 4 bases; junction bases not matched to a gene: 12. The CDR3 has 19 amino acids. Germline CDR1 is SGDLS and CDR2 is YYNGEE.

This clone was counted many times. V is TRBV10-3 and J is TRBJ2-1; D may be TRBD1 (6 bases). Germline CDR1 and CDR2: ENHRY and SYGVKD. V lost 6 bases and J 7 bases, leaving 13 bases between the germline ends. This CDR3 has 13 residues. CDR3 sequence (DNA): TGTGCCATCAGAGAACAGGGTTCGAATGAGCAGTTCTTC. Its translation is CAIREQGSNEQFF.

This clone occurred a few times. The chain carries TRBV27 and TRBJ2-3; weak D call: TRBD1 (6 bases). Between the trimmed V and J ends, which lost 2 bases and 2 bases, there was a span of 11 bases. The CDR3 runs 15 residues. From germline, CDR1 is MNHEY and CDR2 SMNVEV (reference sequence). In DNA, the CDR3 is TGTGCCAGCAGTTTAGTCAGGGGACCCACAGATACGCAGTATTTT. Its translation: CASSLVRGPTDTQYF.

This clone was seen repeatedly, ten times or more. This rearrangement joins TRBV7-6 to TRBJ2-3; 8 bases are shared with TRBD2. Germline assignment: CDR1 SGHVS and CDR2 FNYEAQ. The length of the CDR3 is 16 residues. Germline trimming cut 5 bases from V and 2 bases from J; bases unmatched to any gene: 9. The CDR3: CASSVRLAQPTDTQYF. CDR3 DNA: TGTGCCAGCAGCGTAAGACTAGCGCAACCCACAGATACGCAGTATTTT.

This clone has at least ten counts. The chain recombines TRBV5-3 with TRBJ1-2; maybe TRBD1 (6 bases). TRBV5-3 is filed as an ORF, its function uncertain. The CDR3 extends over 18 amino acids. V dropped 1 base and J dropped 0 bases, with 19 bases sitting between them. CDR3 DNA sequence: TGTGCCAGAAGCTTGCCCCACGGAGCAGGGGTTGCTAACTATGGCTACACCTTC. It is translated as CARSLPHGAGVANYGYTF.

This clone was detected ten times or more. The genes are TRBV5-5 and TRBJ2-2; D perhaps matches TRBD1 (5 bases). The V gene lost 5 bases and the J gene lost 3 bases, with 11 bases spanning the gap. CDR1 and CDR2 (germline): SGHKS, YYEKEE (reference sequence). The CDR3 spans 14 residues. The CDR3 sequence: CASRGLSDTGELFF. CDR3 coding DNA: TGTGCCAGCAGGGGGCTCTCCGACACCGGGGAGCTGTTTTTT. The full variable domain, its missing parts supplied by reference TRBV5-5 and TRBJ2-2, is DAGVTQSPTHLIKTRGQQVTLRCSPISGHKSVSWYQQVLGQGPQFIFQYYEKEERGRGNFPDRFSARQFPNYSSELNVNALLLGDSALYLCASRGLSDTGELFFGEGSRLTVL.